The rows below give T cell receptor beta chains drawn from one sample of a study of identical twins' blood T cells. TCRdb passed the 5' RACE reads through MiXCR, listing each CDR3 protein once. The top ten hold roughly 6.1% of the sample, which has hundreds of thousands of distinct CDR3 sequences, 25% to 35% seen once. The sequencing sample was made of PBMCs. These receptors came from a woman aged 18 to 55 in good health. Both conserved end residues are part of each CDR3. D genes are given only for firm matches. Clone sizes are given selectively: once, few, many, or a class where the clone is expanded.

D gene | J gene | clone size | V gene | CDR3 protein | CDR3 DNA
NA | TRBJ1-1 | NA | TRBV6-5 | CASSYAGGAFF | TGTGCCAGCAGTTACGCTGGAGGAGCTTTCTTT
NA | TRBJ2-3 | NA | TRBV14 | CASSPKVLDTQYF | TGTGCCAGCAGCCCAAAGGTACTAGATACGCAGTATTTT
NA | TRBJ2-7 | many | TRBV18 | CASSPGSYEQYF | TGCGCCAGCAGTCCGGGCAGCTACGAGCAGTACTTC
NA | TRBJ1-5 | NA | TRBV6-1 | CASRFIGKINQPQHF | TGTGCCAGCAGGTTTATTGGGAAAATAAATCAGCCCCAGCATTTT
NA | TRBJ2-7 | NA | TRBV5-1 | CASSLRSHEQYF | TGCGCCAGCAGCCTCAGGTCCCACGAGCAGTACTTC
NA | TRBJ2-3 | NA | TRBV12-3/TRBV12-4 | CASSWGIITDTQYF | TGTGCCAGCAGTTGGGGGATCATCACAGATACGCAGTATTTT
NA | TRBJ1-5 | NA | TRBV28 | CASSAGIRQPQHF | TGTGCCAGCAGCGCAGGCATCCGCCAGCCCCAGCATTTT
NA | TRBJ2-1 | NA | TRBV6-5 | CASSKGGQYNEQFF | TGTGCCAGCAGCAAGGGGGGGCAATACAATGAGCAGTTCTTC
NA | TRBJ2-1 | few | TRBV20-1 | CSAPTIFTTVAGYNEQFF | TGCAGTGCTCCGACCATATTCACGACAGTAGCAGGCTACAATGAGCAGTTCTTC
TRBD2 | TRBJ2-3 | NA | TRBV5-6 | CASSLETSGSTDTQYF | TGTGCCAGCAGCTTGGAGACTAGCGGGAGCACAGATACGCAGTATTTT
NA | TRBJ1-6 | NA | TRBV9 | CASSVGGGSPLHF | TGTGCCAGCAGCGTAGGGGGGGGATCACCCCTCCACTTT
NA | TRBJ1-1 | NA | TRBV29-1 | CSGEGYAEAFF | TGCAGCGGTGAAGGGTACGCTGAAGCTTTCTTT
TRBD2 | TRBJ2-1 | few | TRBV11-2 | CASSSNSGRGNEQFF | TGTGCCAGCAGCTCCAATAGCGGGAGAGGGAATGAGCAGTTCTTC
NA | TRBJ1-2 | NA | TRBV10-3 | CAISARGFGYTF | TGTGCCATCAGTGCGAGAGGGTTTGGCTACACCTTC
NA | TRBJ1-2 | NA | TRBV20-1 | CRVGVSNYGYTF | TGCCGAGTAGGTGTTTCTAACTATGGCTACACCTTC
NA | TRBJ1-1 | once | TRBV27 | CASSHGKTAREAFF | TGTGCCAGCAGCCATGGGAAAACAGCCCGTGAAGCTTTCTTT
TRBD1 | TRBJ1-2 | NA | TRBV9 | CASSVVPGGDGYTF | TGTGCCAGCAGCGTAGTACCAGGGGGGGATGGCTACACCTTC
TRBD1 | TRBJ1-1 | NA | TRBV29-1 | CSVEDRDRTWAFF | TGCAGCGTTGAAGATCGGGACAGGACTTGGGCTTTCTTT
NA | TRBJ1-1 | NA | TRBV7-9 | CASSERGGTEAFF | TGTGCCAGCAGCGAACGAGGGGGCACTGAAGCTTTCTTT
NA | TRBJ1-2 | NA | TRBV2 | CASSEEGSLSGYTF | TGTGCCAGCAGTGAAGAAGGGTCTCTAAGCGGCTACACCTTC
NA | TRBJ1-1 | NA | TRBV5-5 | CASSSGGFEAFF | TGTGCCAGCAGCTCAGGAGGGTTTGAAGCTTTCTTT
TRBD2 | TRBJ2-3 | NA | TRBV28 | CASRGPRAGGPIDTQYF | TGTGCCAGCAGGGGGCCTAGGGCGGGAGGGCCGATAGATACGCAGTATTTT
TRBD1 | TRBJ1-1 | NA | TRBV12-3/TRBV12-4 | CASKRQGETSFF | TGTGCCAGCAAGAGACAGGGGGAGACATCTTTCTTT
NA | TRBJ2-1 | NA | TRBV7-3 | CASSRAVGGQYNEQFF | TGTGCCAGCAGCCGAGCAGTTGGTGGCCAATACAATGAGCAGTTCTTC
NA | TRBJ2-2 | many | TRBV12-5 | CASGFYPGPKTGELFF | TGTGCTAGTGGATTTTATCCGGGGCCAAAGACCGGGGAGCTGTTTTTT
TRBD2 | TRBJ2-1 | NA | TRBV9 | CASSPGTSMYEQFF | TGTGCCAGCAGCCCCGGGACTAGTATGTATGAGCAGTTCTTC
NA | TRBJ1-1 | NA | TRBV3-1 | CASSQLERGNTEAFF | TGTGCCAGCAGCCAACTAGAGAGAGGGAACACTGAAGCTTTCTTT
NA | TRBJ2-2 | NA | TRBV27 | CASSPSLPKALNAGELFF | TGTGCCAGCAGTCCGTCTCTCCCTAAAGCCCTAAACGCCGGGGAGCTGTTTTTT
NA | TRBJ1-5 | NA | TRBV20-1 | CSASTGSPISVDSNQPQHF | TGCAGTGCCTCCACCGGGAGCCCTATCTCAGTCGACAGCAATCAGCCCCAGCATTTT
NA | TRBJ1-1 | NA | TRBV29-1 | CSVGAGPVAESFF | TGCAGCGTTGGGGCGGGCCCGGTCGCTGAATCTTTCTTT
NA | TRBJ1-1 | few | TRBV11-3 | CASSHRDPYTEAFF | TGTGCCAGCAGCCACAGGGATCCTTATACTGAAGCTTTCTTT
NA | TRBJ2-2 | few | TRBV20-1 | CSASLPDTGELFF | TGCAGTGCTAGTCTGCCAGACACCGGGGAGCTGTTTTTT
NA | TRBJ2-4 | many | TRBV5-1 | CASSFNAKNIQYF | TGCGCCAGCAGCTTCAATGCCAAAAACATTCAGTACTTC
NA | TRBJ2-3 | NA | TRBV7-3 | CASSLAGTSTDTQYF | TGTGCCAGCAGCTTGGCGGGGACTAGCACAGATACGCAGTATTTT
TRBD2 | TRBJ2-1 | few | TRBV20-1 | CSAYSGSSYNEQFF | TGCAGTGCTTATAGCGGGAGCTCCTACAATGAGCAGTTCTTC
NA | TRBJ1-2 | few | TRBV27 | CASSGQYANYGYTF | TGTGCCAGCAGCGGACAGTACGCTAACTATGGCTACACCTTC
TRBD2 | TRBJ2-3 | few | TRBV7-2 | CASSLSAGGTDTQYF | TGTGCCAGCAGCTTATCGGCGGGGGGCACAGATACGCAGTATTTT
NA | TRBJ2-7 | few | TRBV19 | CASSKAGQHYEQYF | TGTGCCAGTAGTAAAGCGGGACAGCACTACGAGCAGTACTTC
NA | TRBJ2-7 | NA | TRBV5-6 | CASSPGLHYEQYF | TGTGCCAGCAGCCCTGGACTCCACTACGAGCAGTACTTC
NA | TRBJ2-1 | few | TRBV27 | CASSFRSFDEQFF | TGTGCCAGCAGTTTTAGGTCTTTCGATGAGCAGTTCTTC